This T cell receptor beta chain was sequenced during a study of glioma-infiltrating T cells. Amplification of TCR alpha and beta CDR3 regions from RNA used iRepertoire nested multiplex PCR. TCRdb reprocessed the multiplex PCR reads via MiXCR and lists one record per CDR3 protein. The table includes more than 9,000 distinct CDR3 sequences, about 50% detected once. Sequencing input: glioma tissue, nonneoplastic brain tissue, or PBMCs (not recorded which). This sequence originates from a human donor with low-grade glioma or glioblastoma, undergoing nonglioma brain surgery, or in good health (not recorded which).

CDR3: CASRDHILNQPQHF. The CDR3, as DNA: TGTGCCAGTAGGGACCACATCCTCAATCAGCCCCAGCATTTT. The genes are TRBV19 and TRBJ1-5; unclear D gene. Germline CDR1 is LNHDA and CDR2 is SQIVND (reference sequence). V lost 6 bases and J 3 bases, leaving 12 bases between the germline ends. The CDR3 runs to 14 residues. Drawing the rest from reference TRBV19 and TRBJ1-5, the complete variable domain is DGGITQSPKYLFRKEGQNVTLSCEQNLNHDAMYWYRQDPGQGLRLIYYSQIVNDFQKGDIAEGYSVSREKKESFPLTVTSAQKNPTAFYLCASRDHILNQPQHFGDGTRLSIL.